A selection of T cell receptor beta chains follows, all from one sample in a study of blood T cell repertoires in COVID-19. The table came from immunoSEQ multiplex PCR; TCRdb's copy has only in-frame clones and leaves some out. The sample contains 310,000 or so clones, roughly 90% of which appear only once. The sequencing input was peripheral blood. Receptor source: a woman in her forties or fifties with active or convalescent COVID-19. The CDR3 runs from the conserved cysteine through the conserved F or W. D genes are given only for firm matches. Rows give clone size only sometimes, using once, few, many, or a class for an expanded clone.

abundance	v_gene	j_gene	d_gene	CDR3aa	CDR3nt
NA	TRBV10-3	TRBJ1-5	NA	CAISESISDNQPQHF	TGTGCCATCAGTGAGTCGATATCAGACAATCAGCCCCAGCATTTT
NA	TRBV19	TRBJ2-7	NA	CASSSRGDEQYF	TGTGCCAGTAGTAGCAGGGGGGATGAGCAGTACTTC
NA	TRBV4-3	TRBJ1-1	NA	CASSPRRDTEAFF	TGCGCCAGCAGCCCCCGACGGGACACTGAAGCTTTCTTT
NA	TRBV27	TRBJ1-1	NA	CASSLSMGGEAFF	TGTGCCAGCAGTTTATCGATGGGGGGAGAAGCTTTCTTT
NA	TRBV4-3	TRBJ2-3	TRBD2	CASSHQRTSGGSDTQYF	TGCGCCAGCAGCCATCAAAGGACTAGCGGGGGTTCAGATACGCAGTATTTT
NA	TRBV6-2/TRBV6-3	TRBJ1-1	TRBD1	CASSAPYRGGNTEAFF	TGTGCCAGCAGTGCCCCTTACAGGGGAGGGAACACTGAAGCTTTCTTT
NA	TRBV4-2	TRBJ2-7	NA	CASSQDSDHLYEQYF	TGTGCCAGCAGTCAGGACTCCGACCACCTCTACGAGCAGTACTTC
NA	TRBV19	TRBJ1-2	NA	CASSLRQAHYGYTF	TGTGCCAGTAGTCTACGACAGGCCCACTATGGCTACACCTTC
NA	TRBV29-1	TRBJ1-2	NA	CSAGGQNYGYTF	TGCAGCGCCGGAGGACAGAACTATGGCTACACCTTC
NA	TRBV6-6	TRBJ1-1	NA	CASSYSSPKLEAFF	TGTGCCAGCAGTTACTCCTCCCCCAAACTTGAAGCTTTCTTT
NA	TRBV24-1	TRBJ1-2	NA	CATSDWGRSYGYTF	TGTGCCACCAGTGATTGGGGCAGGAGCTATGGCTACACCTTC
NA	TRBV27	TRBJ2-1	TRBD2	CASSLSVREYHNEQFF	TGTGCCAGCAGTTTATCTGTGCGGGAGTACCACAATGAGCAGTTCTTC
few	TRBV3-1/TRBV3-2	TRBJ1-6	NA	CASSQQGSYNSPLHF	TGTGCCAGCAGCCAACAGGGCTCCTATAATTCACCCCTCCACTTT
NA	TRBV10-3	TRBJ2-5	TRBD2	CATRLAGRETQYF	TGTGCCACGAGACTAGCGGGAAGGGAGACCCAGTACTTC
NA	TRBV30	TRBJ1-1	NA	CALGQVYTEAFF	TGTGCCCTGGGGCAGGTATACACTGAAGCTTTCTTT
NA	TRBV10-3	TRBJ1-1	NA	CAISELQVNTEAFF	TGTGCCATCAGTGAGTTACAGGTGAACACTGAAGCTTTCTTT
NA	TRBV29-1	TRBJ1-2	NA	CSVGEAGDNADYGYTF	TGCAGCGTTGGTGAGGCAGGGGATAACGCTGACTATGGCTACACCTTC
NA	TRBV12-3/TRBV12-4	TRBJ2-1	TRBD1	CASSWGQYEQFF	TGTGCCAGCAGTTGGGGACAGTATGAGCAGTTCTTC
few	TRBV6-2/TRBV6-3	TRBJ1-1	NA	CASSYEGGAFF	TGTGCCAGCAGTTACGAGGGTGGAGCTTTCTTT
once	TRBV4-2	TRBJ1-1	NA	CASSQGGVHTEAFF	TGTGCCAGCAGCCAAGGGGGCGTCCACACTGAAGCTTTCTTT
NA	TRBV20-1	TRBJ2-2	NA	CSASRQTRGTGELFF	TGCAGTGCTAGTAGGCAGACGAGAGGCACCGGGGAGCTGTTTTTT
once	TRBV5-1	TRBJ2-3	NA	CASSRDFTDTQYF	TGCGCCAGCAGCAGGGACTTCACAGATACGCAGTATTTT